These T cell receptor beta chains were read from a single sample in a study of post-analysis software for immune sequencing data. TCRdb reprocessed the PCR reads with MiXCR, giving one entry per CDR3 protein. Seen here are under 200,000 distinct CDR3 sequences, about 37% observed once, and the top ten hold around 30%. The sample in question was blood, obtained after autologous hematopoietic stem cell transplantation. The receptors come from a girl aged 10-17 years with multiple sclerosis. Each CDR3 is given with its conserved first and last residue. A D gene is named only where the DNA matches it firmly. Size values are once, few and many counts, or a class for expanded clones, and some rows have none.

clone_size,d_call,v_call,j_call,cdr3_nt,cdr3_aa
NA,TRBD1,TRBV2,TRBJ1-5,TGTGCCAGCAGCCGGACAGGGCAGGGTCAGCCCCAGCATTTT,CASSRTGQGQPQHF
NA,NA,TRBV6-5,TRBJ1-6,TGTGCCAGCAGGCCCCGGGGCGGCCGAGTCCCCCTCCACTTT,CASRPRGGRVPLHF
NA,TRBD2,TRBV7-2,TRBJ2-3,TGTGCCAGCAGGGGAGGGCCGACCCTAGCCACAGATACGCAGTATTTT,CASRGGPTLATDTQYF
NA,NA,TRBV6-2/TRBV6-3,TRBJ2-1,TGTGCCAGCAGTTACTCATCGGGGTACGGTGAGCAGTTCTTC,CASSYSSGYGEQFF
many,NA,TRBV20-1,TRBJ1-4,TGCAGTGCTAGGGGGGCTCGGGATGAAAAACTGTTTTTT,CSARGARDEKLFF
many,NA,TRBV13,TRBJ2-7,TGTGCCAGCAGCTTCATGTCAGGGGCCGAGCAGTACTTC,CASSFMSGAEQYF
few,NA,TRBV27,TRBJ2-1,TGTGCCAGCAGCCCGGGACCCTGGAATGAGCAGTTCTTC,CASSPGPWNEQFF
NA,TRBD1,TRBV28,TRBJ1-2,TGTGCCAGCAGCAGACCGGGACAGGCTAAAAACTATGGCTACACCTTC,CASSRPGQAKNYGYTF
NA,NA,TRBV29-1,TRBJ2-1,TGCAGCGTTGAAGGACAGGCGAACAATGAGCAGTTCTTC,CSVEGQANNEQFF
NA,TRBD1,TRBV7-8,TRBJ2-7,TGTGCCAGCAGCTTAATCTCCGGGACAGGGGGCTCCAACGAGCAGTACTTC,CASSLISGTGGSNEQYF
NA,TRBD1,TRBV20-1,TRBJ2-3,TGCAGTGCTAGGGACAGGGGTACCGCAGATACGCAGTATTTT,CSARDRGTADTQYF
few,NA,TRBV6-4,TRBJ2-1,TGTGCCAGCAGTGACTCGGGTTGGTCGAACTACAATGAGCAGTTCTTC,CASSDSGWSNYNEQFF
few,TRBD2,TRBV7-9,TRBJ2-3,TGTGCCAGCACTCGACTAGCGGGAGATCATGCAGATACGCAGTATTTT,CASTRLAGDHADTQYF
NA,NA,TRBV7-3,TRBJ2-2,TGTGCCAGCAGCTTAAACCCAAGAGGAGGCGGGGAGCTGTTTTTT,CASSLNPRGGGELFF
many,NA,TRBV6-2/TRBV6-3,TRBJ2-1,TGTGCCAGCAGTTGGGTAGCGGTCGATGAGCAGTTCTTC,CASSWVAVDEQFF
few,NA,TRBV20-1,TRBJ2-7,TGCAGTGCCCAGTCATTTCGAAGCGGTGAGGGGGAGCAGTACTTC,CSAQSFRSGEGEQYF
NA,NA,TRBV20-1,TRBJ1-2,TGCAGTGCTAGAGATCGAGGGTATGGAGAACCCTATGGCTACACCTTC,CSARDRGYGEPYGYTF
medium-sized,NA,TRBV4-3,TRBJ2-5,TGCGCCAGCAGCCAAGATTTAAGCGATGGAGAGACCCAGTACTTC,CASSQDLSDGETQYF
many,NA,TRBV4-1,TRBJ2-3,TGCGCCAGCAGTTTAGCGGCAGATACGCAGTATTTT,CASSLAADTQYF
large,NA,TRBV7-9,TRBJ1-1,TGTGCCAGCAGCGTCCATCTGAGGGGATTTCGCACTGAAGCTTTCTTT,CASSVHLRGFRTEAFF
NA,TRBD1,TRBV7-2,TRBJ2-5,TGTGCCAGCAGCTTAGCGCGAGGGGGCAGGGCAAGACAAGGGACCCAGTACTTC,CASSLARGGRARQGTQYF
many,NA,TRBV28,TRBJ2-7,TGTGCCAGCAGTTTAGTCGGGGACGAGCAGTACTTC,CASSLVGDEQYF
NA,NA,TRBV28,TRBJ1-5,TGTGCCAGCAGTCCACATTCCTCCAATCAGCCCCAGCATTTT,CASSPHSSNQPQHF
NA,TRBD2,TRBV4-3,TRBJ2-2,TGCGCCAGCAGCCAAGATGAGGCGGGAGCGGGGACCGGGGAGCTGTTTTTT,CASSQDEAGAGTGELFF
NA,NA,TRBV7-6,TRBJ2-2,TGTGCCAGCAGCTTACAAGGGTTCGGGGAGCTGTTTTTT,CASSLQGFGELFF
NA,NA,TRBV18,TRBJ2-5,TGTGCCAGCTCACCACGACCACAAGAGACCCAGTACTTC,CASSPRPQETQYF
NA,NA,TRBV5-5,TRBJ2-3,TGTGCCAGCAGCTTGTTCGGGGGAGATACGCAGTATTTT,CASSLFGGDTQYF
few,TRBD2,TRBV9,TRBJ2-3,TGTGCCAGCAGCGACAACCTGGGGGGGGATGATACGCAGTATTTT,CASSDNLGGDDTQYF
few,TRBD2,TRBV7-3,TRBJ2-1,TGTGCCAGCACCCTGGCGGGAGGCAGCGATGAGCAGTTCTTC,CASTLAGGSDEQFF
NA,NA,TRBV15,TRBJ2-1,TGTGCCACCAGCAGGGTGAGGGCAGGGGTTGGGAATGAGCAGTTCTTC,CATSRVRAGVGNEQFF
few,NA,TRBV20-1,TRBJ2-1,TGCAGTGGTTCCGGGAATGATGAGCAGTTCTTC,CSGSGNDEQFF
NA,TRBD1,TRBV10-3,TRBJ2-1,TGTGCCATCAGTGAGACGGGACAGGGCCTCTACAATGAGCAGTTCTTC,CAISETGQGLYNEQFF
NA,NA,TRBV19,TRBJ1-2,TGTGCCAGTAGTATGCAGGGGACGGTCAACTATGGCTACACCTTC,CASSMQGTVNYGYTF
few,NA,TRBV20-1,TRBJ2-4,TGCAGTGCTAGAGGGACAACGGCCAAAAACATTCAGTACTTC,CSARGTTAKNIQYF
NA,NA,TRBV28,TRBJ2-2,TGTGCCAGCAGTTTAGAGGCTGGGAGCCGGGAGCTGTTTTTT,CASSLEAGSRELFF
once,NA,TRBV20-1,TRBJ2-3,TGCAGTGCTGTCCCGGGACCCCCCATCACAGATACGCAGTATTTT,CSAVPGPPITDTQYF
many,NA,TRBV6-5,TRBJ2-7,TGTGCCAGCAGTTACTCGGGGAGTACGGGCGAGCAGTACTTC,CASSYSGSTGEQYF
NA,NA,TRBV30,TRBJ2-7,TGTGCCTGGATGGGCAACTCCAGCGAGCAGTACTTC,CAWMGNSSEQYF
NA,NA,TRBV7-6,TRBJ1-4,TGTGCCAGCAGCTTAGGCGGAACCGGGGTTTATGAAAAACTGTTTTTT,CASSLGGTGVYEKLFF
NA,NA,TRBV7-2,TRBJ2-7,TGTGCCAGCAGCTTAGGACCCGGAGAGCAGTACTTC,CASSLGPGEQYF
NA,NA,TRBV12-3/TRBV12-4,TRBJ1-5,TGTGCCAGCAGTTCCGGGACCCTACAGCCCCAGCATTTT,CASSSGTLQPQHF
many,NA,TRBV29-1,TRBJ2-1,TGCAGCTCCGGAGAGAATGAGCAGTTCTTC,CSSGENEQFF
NA,TRBD2,TRBV7-9,TRBJ2-3,TGTGCCAGCAGCCAACGGTTGGCTAGCGGAAGCACAGATACGCAGTATTTT,CASSQRLASGSTDTQYF
NA,NA,TRBV6-5,TRBJ2-4,TGTGCCAGCAGTTACTCACGGGGGCGCCTAGCCAAAAACATTCAGTACTTC,CASSYSRGRLAKNIQYF
NA,NA,TRBV24-1,TRBJ2-1,TGTGCCACCAGTGATTCCCTCGCGGGCAGTTGCAATGAGCAGTTCTTC,CATSDSLAGSCNEQFF
few,NA,TRBV7-2,TRBJ2-7,TGTGCCAGCAGCTTAGAATTGCTCCTTAGGGACGAGCAGTACTTC,CASSLELLLRDEQYF
NA,TRBD2,TRBV4-2,TRBJ2-3,TGTGCCAGCAGCCAATTCACTAGCGGGGGTCTAGGGGCAGATACGCAGTATTTT,CASSQFTSGGLGADTQYF
NA,TRBD2,TRBV27,TRBJ2-7,TGTGCCAGCAGTTTCGGGACTAGACACGAGCAGTACTTT,CASSFGTRHEQYF